This TCR beta chain appears in the sequencing data of a study of blood T cell repertoires in COVID-19. Produced via immunoSEQ multiplex PCR; TCRdb's table is partial and in-frame only. The table lists a few hundred thousand clones, approximately 87% of them singletons. V was pared by 4 bases and J by 7 bases, with 16 bases between. This CDR3 comprises 15 residues. Looked up from germline, CDR1 is SGHTA and CDR2 is FQGNSA. V usage is TRBV7-2 and J usage is TRBJ2-2; a weak D match, TRBD2 (6 bases). The sequenced material came from PBMCs or T cells enriched from blood (not recorded which). The sequence came from a woman aged 50 to 60 who had recovered from COVID-19. The CDR3 nucleotides are TGTGCCAGCAGCTACCAAGCTAGCGATAACGGGGAGCTGTTTTTT. Encoded protein: CASSYQASDNGELFF. Looking up the rest from reference TRBV7-2 and TRBJ2-2 gives the full variable domain: GAGVSQSPSNKVTEKGKDVELRCDPISGHTALYWYRQSLGQGLEFLIYFQGNSAPDKSGLPSDRFSAERTGGSVSTLTIQRTQQEDSAVYLCASSYQASDNGELFFGEGSRLTVL.